This T cell receptor beta chain was captured in a study of CD4 T cells in relation to SARS-CoV-2 and coronaviruses (dated by TCRdb to about 2021). Turning to the overall study: The ViraFEST assay cultured PBMCs with antigen for more than eight days, then sequenced TCR beta CDR3s to find antigen-specific clonal expansions. Memory CD4+ T cell crossreactivity between SARS-CoV-2 and common cold coronavirus spike proteins was assessed at the TCR clonotype level in the study. The Adaptive Biotechnologies TCR-sequencing kit was used for samples from a few pre-COVID donors and for the naive versus memory experiments, whereas the other data were Illumina-based. A different, Illumina-based TCR-beta assay was used to sequence expansion assays from other donors in the study. HLA restriction was mapped for shared crossreactive spike epitopes using patient-derived lymphoblastoid cell lines. An HIV-1 Nef peptide pool or a no-peptide culture served as the negative reference condition.

CD4+ T cells from unexposed donors were collected before the COVID-19 pandemic (2011-2018). After 10 days of culture, CD4+ T cells were isolated with the EasySep CD4+ T cell isolation kit. Unexposed donor CD4+ T cells were tested for reactivity to SARS-CoV-2 S and N and four common cold coronavirus spike pools, as cell number allowed. Each well received around 1.8 million PBMCs, cultured in IMDM supplemented with roughly 5% human AB serum and approximately 9.7 IU/ml IL-2. Half of the culture medium was replaced with fresh IL-2-containing medium on days 3 and 7. In general, every peptide culture condition was set up in three replicate wells. Leukapheresis product for the unexposed donors was purchased commercially. Ficoll-Paque PLUS gradient centrifugation was used to isolate PBMCs from leukapheresis product or whole blood. PBMCs were either cryopreserved at -140°C or used fresh in the expansion assay. The QIAamp Micro DNA Kit was used to extract genomic DNA from the CD4+ T cells.

The method behind the library was the immunoSEQ multiplex PCR assay. On the study's bioinformatics: During preprocessing, nonproductive sequences were discarded, as were any CDR3s that did not begin with C, did not end with F or W, or were shorter than 7 amino acids. Antigen-specific clonotypes were called with the MANAFEST web app on the basis of expansion relative to the reference and to other culture wells. A clone counted as positive if significantly expanded in 2 of 3 replicate wells versus the reference culture at FDR below 0.05. Positive clones also required significant expansion versus all other tandem wells and an odds ratio above 5. Pairwise Levenshtein distance, computed with the stringdist R package after three terminal residues were trimmed from each end, was used as the measure of CDR3 homology. TCRdb carries this immuneACCESS record with in-frame sequences only. Its versions omit some clonotypes, under half of them owing to an unresolved V gene in the studies checked, with the rest unexplained. That table furnishes V, J and clone size, whereas the DNA furnished D and trimming. The table for this sample lists approximately 17,000 clones; about 80% of them were counted only once. The ten largest clones add up to roughly a sixth of the sample.

This clone was seen once. Its recognized antigen is unknown. Per-base quality was not reported, and no clone a single base away is much larger than it. V and J are truncated by 5 bases and 2 bases respectively, leaving an intervening sequence of 13 bases. CDR1 is given as KGHDR and CDR2 as SFDVKD, both from the germline V gene. Including the terminal cysteine and phenylalanine, the CDR3 comprises 15 residues. Just the 45-base CDR3 DNA is kept, in frame starting at base 1. General conclusions and limits of the study: Significantly weaker SARS-CoV-2-driven expansion was shown by crossreactive clones than by monoreactive clones, consistent with antigenic imprinting. Since the crossreactivity analysis centred on spike protein, crossreactivity against other viral proteins was not assessed. Because no donor provided both pre-pandemic and post-infection samples, tracing the source of pre-existing responses was limited. Memory CD4+ clonotypes crossrecognizing SARS-CoV-2 and at least one common cold coronavirus spike were found in roughly 65% of donors. Small numbers of patients and of tested TCRs were a limitation of the study.

The sequence joins TRBV24-1 to TRBJ2-3; no confident D gene assignment can be made. Material: CD4+ T cells from PBMCs, cultured in vitro. The receptor comes from a human donor in good health. The CDR3 has the sequence CATSVTASPTDTQYF. The nucleotides read TGTGCCACCAGTGTGACTGCCTCCCCCACAGATACGCAGTATTTT.